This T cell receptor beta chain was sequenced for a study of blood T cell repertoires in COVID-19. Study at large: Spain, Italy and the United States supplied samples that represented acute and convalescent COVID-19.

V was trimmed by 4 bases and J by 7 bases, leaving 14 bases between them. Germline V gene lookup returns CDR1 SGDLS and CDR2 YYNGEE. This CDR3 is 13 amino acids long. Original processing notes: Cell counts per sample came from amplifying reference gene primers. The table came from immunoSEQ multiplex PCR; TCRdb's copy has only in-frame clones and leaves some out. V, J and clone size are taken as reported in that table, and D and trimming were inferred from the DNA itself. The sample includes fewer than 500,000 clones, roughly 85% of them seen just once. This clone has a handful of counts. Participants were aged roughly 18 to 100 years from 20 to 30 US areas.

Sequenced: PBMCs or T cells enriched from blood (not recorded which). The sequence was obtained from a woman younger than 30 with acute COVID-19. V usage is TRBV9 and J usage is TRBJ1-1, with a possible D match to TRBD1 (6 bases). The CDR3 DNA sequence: TGTGCCAGCAGCCCGTCGGGGGGCGGTGAAGCTTTCTTT. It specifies CASSPSGGGEAFF. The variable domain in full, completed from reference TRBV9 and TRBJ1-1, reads DSGVTQTPKHLITATGQRVTLRCSPRSGDLSVYWYQQSLDQGLQFLIQYYNGEERAKGNILERFSAQQFPDLHSELNLSSLELGDSALYFCASSPSGGGEAFFGQGTRLTVV.